One sample yielded the 3 T cell receptor beta chains listed below, sequenced in a study of response to subunit inactivated influenza vaccine. One entry per CDR3 protein, called by TCRdb with MiXCR from the RT-PCR reads. The data hold 600,000 to 850,000 distinct CDR3 sequences, with approximately 14% observed a single time. Material: PBMCs from blood, obtained 14 to 15 days before vaccination. The source is a man in his forties or fifties who received an inactivated influenza vaccine.

V and J are TRBV28 and TRBJ2-7; D not certain. V lost 4 bases and J lost 2, with 15 bases in between. This CDR3 contains 15 residues. The germline V gene has CDR1 MDHEN and CDR2 SYDVKM. DNA for the CDR3: TGTGCCAGCAGTTCCTCAATGGTGAGGACCTACGAGCAGTACTTC. It specifies CASSSSMVRTYEQYF.

This chain uses TRBV20-1 with TRBJ2-1; 8 nucleotides agree with TRBD2. CDR3 size: 12 residues. Germline assignment: CDR1 DFQATT and CDR2 SNEGSKA (reference sequence). In nucleotides, the CDR3 is TGCGCCCCCGGGGGGGGAGGGAATGAGCAGTTCTTC. Amino acid sequence: CAPGGGGNEQFF.

This clonotype has more than one count but fewer than ten. The chain joins TRBV4-3 to TRBJ1-2; D uncertain. Germline CDR1 reads LGHNA; CDR2 reads YSLEER. The CDR3 contains 15 residues. V was trimmed by 0 bases and J by 4 bases, leaving 12 bases between them. In DNA, the CDR3 is TGCGCCAGCAGCCAAGATATGGGAAGGTCCTATGGCTACACCTTC. Amino acids: CASSQDMGRSYGYTF.